This T cell receptor (beta chain) is drawn from a study of blood T cell dynamics during melanoma immunotherapy. In the study overall: Patients with metastatic melanoma got pembrolizumab or nivolumab-ipilimumab as first-line care.

Time point of the sample: pre-treatment baseline. CDR1 is MGHRA and CDR2 is YSYEKL in the germline V gene. The CDR3 consists of 15 residues. V was shortened by 1 base and J by 7 bases, with 13 bases between the two germline ends. Assay used: immunoSEQ multiplex PCR; TCRdb lists only in-frame clones, some missing. The sample holds 20,000 to 30,000 clones; around nine tenths are singletons and the top ten take 3.5% to 6%. The clonotype was recovered from a human donor with melanoma. V and J are TRBV4-1 and TRBJ1-4; D is undetermined. The material was blood, obtained from a patient treated with checkpoint blockade. The DNA of the CDR3 is TGCGCCAGCAGCCAAGGCCAGTACCGGGGTGAAAAACTGTTTTTT. It translates to CASSQGQYRGEKLFF.